Below, 25 T cell receptor delta chains from the same sample are listed, as sequenced in a study of gamma delta lymphoproliferative disorders and STAT genes. TCRdb re-called the multiplex PCR reads with CATT. This sample has 2,000 to 2,500 delta-chain clones, with about 1.5% found just once. The receptor sequences were amplified from genomic DNA of peripheral blood mononuclear cells. Sequenced sample: blood. The receptors here all came from a human donor in good health.

This clone was observed a handful of times. It is likely a read error: a sequence one base away is far more abundant. In the same sample, other DNA sequences code for this CDR3. V gene TRDV3 combines with J gene TRDJ1, with 7 bases fitting TRDD3. The CDR3 totals 17 residues. V was pared by 5 bases and J by 7 bases, with 25 bases of the junction left unmatched. Germline CDR1 is TVYSNPD and CDR2 is GDNSRS (reference sequence). CDR3 in DNA: TGTGCCCCAACCCCCTCCGCTAAGTACTGGGGAATAGGTAAACTCATCTTT. Translating gives CAPTPSAKYWGIGKLIF.

By proportion, this clone is large. Other DNA sequences in this sample translate to the same CDR3. The J gene is TRDJ1, the V gene TRDV3, with 10 bases aligning to TRDD3. J gave up 3 bases and V 4 bases, and 11 bases lay outside the gene matches. This CDR3 comprises 15 residues. Germline V gives CDR1 TVYSNPD, CDR2 GDNSRS (reference sequence). CDR3 DNA sequence: TGTGCCTACTCGGTAACTGGGGGATTGGCCGATAAACTCATCTTT. As protein: CAYSVTGGLADKLIF.

This clone has a handful of counts. A far larger clone lies a single base away; this is likely a read error. The same CDR3 can be traced to other DNA sequences in this sample. J is TRDJ1 and V is TRDV2; TRDD3 matches 12 bases. Trimming cost V 7 bases and J 0 bases; bases outside gene matches: 14. CDR3 size: 18 residues. Germline V gene data show CDR1 as GEAIGNYY and CDR2 as EKD. Written as DNA, the CDR3 is TGTGCCTGCGACCCGCTACTGGGGGATACAGGGTACACCGATAAACTCATCTTT. This encodes CACDPLLGDTGYTDKLIF.

This clone was observed a few times. A far larger clone is a single base away, which makes a read error likely. At the DNA level, this CDR3 is encoded by other sequences in the same sample as well. The genes are TRDV3 and TRDJ2; the D is unclear. The CDR3 consists of 14 residues. The germline CDR1 and CDR2 sequences are TVYSNPD and GDNSRS (reference sequence). The V end lost 3 bases, the J end lost 0 bases, and 11 bases lay between the germline ends. The CDR3 here is CAFLGDTLTAQLFF. CDR3 bases: TGTGCCTTCTTGGGTGATACTTTGACAGCACAACTCTTCTTT.

Remarks on this clone: The protein TCRdb gives is from a much larger clone and does not agree with this DNA's translation at residue 14, likely a read error; the protein shown here comes from the DNA. The V and J genes are TRDV3 and TRDJ1; 7 bases are shared with TRDD3. CDR3 length: 17 amino acids. Germline CDR1 TVYSNPD, CDR2 GDNSRS (reference sequence). For the CDR3, the DNA is TGTGCCTCTAACCCCCCCCATAAGTGGGGGACCGACGATAGACTCATCTTT. Its translation: CASNPPHKWGTDDRLIF. The full variable domain, its missing parts supplied by reference TRDV3 and TRDJ1, is CDKVTQSSPDQTVASGSEVVLLCTYDTVYSNPDLFWYRIRPDYSFQFVFYGDNSRSEGADFTQGRFSVKHILTQKAFHLVISPVRTEDSATYYCASNPPHKWGTDDRLIFGKGTRVTVEP.

By share, this clone counts as medium-sized. The J gene was identified as TRDJ1, and no V gene was called; the D call of TRDD3 is as the table states it, not checked on the DNA. The CDR3 length is 23 residues. CDR3 amino acids: CALGEASFLIYLELGDTADKLIF. CDR3 in DNA: TGTGCTCTTGGGGAAGCCAGCTTCCTAATATACCTTGAACTGGGGGATACCGCCGATAAACTCATCTTT.

As for this clone: It differs at one base from a far larger clone, so likely a read error. Different DNA sequences within this sample yield the same CDR3. V and J are TRDV1 and TRDJ1; maybe TRDD3 (6 bases). Germline CDR1 TSWWSYY, CDR2 QGS. The CDR3 extends over 21 amino acids. The CDR3 spells CALGETYFPLMLRGKTDKLIF. CDR3 in DNA: TGTGCTCTTGGGGAGACATACTTCCCACTCATGCTAAGGGGGAAAACCGATAAGCTCATCTTT.

This clone turned up a few times. Given a far larger clone just one base away, this is likely a sequencing read error. Other nucleotide sequences in the sample specify the same CDR3. The chain links TRDV2 to TRDJ3; D possibly corresponds to TRDD3 (5 bases). Germline-derived CDR1 and CDR2 are GEAIGNYY and EKD. The CDR3 sequence is 18 residues long. Here the CDR3 DNA reads TGTGCCTGTGACCCCGCCGGGGTTGAGTCCTGGGACACCCGGCAGATGTTTTTC. This sequence encodes CACDPAGVESWDTRQMFF.

In the case of this clone: TCRdb's entry gives the protein of a much larger clone, which mismatches this DNA's translation at residue 3, likely from a read error; the protein reported here is translated from the DNA. The J gene is TRDJ1, the V gene TRDV3, with 11 bases lining up with TRDD3. Germline CDR1 TVYSNPD, CDR2 GDNSRS (reference sequence). This CDR3 spans 20 amino acids. The J segment lost 4 bases and the V segment lost 4 bases, leaving 26 bases of the junction unmatched. CDR3 in amino acids: CASASSQGWYLGDTIDKLIF. The CDR3, as DNA: TGTGCCTCCGCTTCCTCCCAGGGGTGGTATCTGGGGGATACCATCGATAAACTCATCTTT.

In its sample, this clone was seen a few times. Translating this DNA gives a protein that differs at residue 8 from the TCRdb one, which belongs to a much larger clone; a read error is likely, and the protein shown is this translation. V and J are TRDV3 and TRDJ1; weak D call: TRDD3 (5 bases). The CDR3 consists of 15 residues. Between the trimmed V and J ends, which lost 4 bases and 0 bases, there was a span of 18 bases. Germline CDR1 reads TVYSNPD; CDR2 reads GDNSRS (reference sequence). The CDR3 DNA follows: TGTGCCTCCCCGGGCAGGGGGGGTAACACCGATAAACTCATCTTT. Translation gives CASPGRGGNTDKLIF.

This clone turned up a few times. TCRdb assigns this DNA the protein of a much larger clone, which departs from its translation at residue 12; this likely reflects a read error, and the protein shown comes from translating the DNA. The chain employs TRDV1 and TRDJ1, with D maybe TRDD3 (6 bases). The germline gives CDR1 TSWWSYY, CDR2 QGS. V lost 0 bases, J lost 0 bases, and 17 bases lay in between. There are 18 residues in the CDR3. CDR3 loop: CALGELGGTIPNTDKLIF. The DNA of the CDR3 is TGTGCTCTTGGGGAACTCGGGGGGACAATTCCCAACACCGATAAACTCATCTTT.

This clone was observed a handful of times. This likely traces to a read error, being one base from a far larger clone. This specimen includes other DNA sequences encoding the same CDR3. The rearrangement joins TRDV2 to TRDJ3, with D perhaps matching TRDD3 (6 bases). V shed 3 bases and J shed 0 bases, with 26 bases lying between them. This CDR3 has 22 residues. Germline V CDR1 and CDR2: GEAIGNYY, EKD. Here the CDR3 DNA reads TGTGCCTGTGACCGGCTACTGGGAGATACGACACTAAGCTCCTGGGACACCCGACAGATGTTTTTC. This codes for CACDRLLGDTTLSSWDTRQMFF.

With regard to this clone: TCRdb's protein for this DNA is that of a much larger clone and differs from the translation at residue 4, likely a read error; the protein shown is the DNA translation. This chain uses TRDV2 with TRDJ1; TRDD3 matches at 10 bases. After removal of 5 bases from V and 0 bases from J, the junction contained 8 bases not matched to a gene. CDR3 length equals 16 residues. Germline assignment: CDR1 GEAIGNYY and CDR2 EKD. The DNA of the CDR3 is TGTGCCTGTGGCAACCTGGGGGATAAGAACACCGATAAACTCATCTTT. Translated, it gives CACGNLGDKNTDKLIF.

Notes on this clone: This DNA translates differently at residue 6 from the TCRdb protein, which is that of a much larger clone; a read error is likely, and the protein shown is the DNA's own translation. The chain couples TRAV36/DV7 to TRDJ1; D is ambiguous. The CDR3 runs 15 residues. The ends were cut back, 3 bases at V and 3 bases at J, with 18 bases in the middle. The germline V gene encodes CDR1 VTNFRS and CDR2 LTSSGIE (reference sequence). CDR3 region: CAVVYSGPRPDKLIF. The CDR3 bases are TGTGCTGTGGTGTACTCGGGGCCTCGTCCCGATAAACTCATCTTT.

A few counts support this clone. This DNA's translation differs at residue 6 from TCRdb's protein, which comes from a much larger clone; a read error is likely, and the protein shown is translated from the DNA. The chain uses TRDV2 and TRDJ1, with TRDD3 identical over 8 bases. V was pared by 2 bases and J by 0 bases, with 7 bases of the junction left unmatched. This CDR3 is 16 amino acids long. CDR1 is GEAIGNYY, CDR2 EKD, per germline. The CDR3 DNA is TGTGCCTGTGACAACCCGGGGGATAAGAACACCGATAAACTCATCTTT. Protein product: CACDNPGDKNTDKLIF.

Turning to this clone: A far larger clone is one base from this, pointing to a likely read error. Other nucleotide sequences from this sample produce the same CDR3. The chain combines TRDV1 with TRDJ1, with 11 bases that match TRDD3. The CDR3 has 24 residues. The ends lost 0 bases at V and 0 bases at J; junction bases unmatched: 24. Germline CDR1 reads TSWWSYY; CDR2 reads QGS. The CDR3 region has the DNA TGTGCTCTTGGGGAACTATTATTCTACGCACTTAGTGGGGGATACGCAGTGTACACCGATAAACTCATCTTT. This sequence encodes CALGELLFYALSGGYAVYTDKLIF.

Concerning this clone itself: TCRdb has a much larger clone's protein, which differs at residue 15 from the translation of this DNA, likely because of a read error; what is shown is the protein translated from the DNA. The gene calls are TRDV1 and TRDJ1; weak D call: TRDD3 (5 bases). Germline V gene data show CDR1 as TSWWSYY and CDR2 as QGS. This CDR3 region has 19 residues. The CDR3 DNA follows: TGTGCTCTTGGGGAGCGGGCACCCAAAAGGATATACTACACCAATAAACTCATCTTT. Protein: CALGERAPKRIYYTNKLIF.

This clone was detected only a few times. TCRdb's entry gives the protein of a much larger clone, which mismatches this DNA's translation at residue 9, likely from a read error; the protein reported here is translated from the DNA. This chain connects TRDV3 to TRDJ1; 8 bases fit TRDD3. Unmatched junction bases numbered 7, after V lost 0 bases and J lost 1 base. The CDR3 contains 15 residues. Germline V CDR1 and CDR2: TVYSNPD, GDNSRS (reference sequence). The CDR3 nucleotides are TGTGCCTTTAGTCAATACTGGGGGGTCACCGATAAACTCATCTTT. This translates into CAFSQYWGVTDKLIF.

This clone has only a few counts. TCRdb pairs this DNA with a much larger clone's protein that differs at residue 23, likely a read error; the protein shown was translated from the DNA. This sequence joins TRDV1 and TRDJ1; 11 bases fit TRDD3. The CDR3 spans 25 residues. Germline V gene lookup returns CDR1 TSWWSYY and CDR2 QGS. CDR3 nucleotides: TGTGCTCTTGGGATACCCTTAAACCTTATCCTACGGGGTGGGGGATACGCCTGGGGCACCGATAAACCCATCTTT. It codes for CALGIPLNLILRGGGYAWGTDKPIF.

This clone is judged medium-sized. A single base is all that separates this from a far larger clone, so a read error is likely. The same CDR3 is also encoded by other DNA sequences in this sample. The chain employs TRDV2 and TRDJ1, with D possibly TRDD3 on 6 matching bases. Germline V CDR1 and CDR2: GEAIGNYY, EKD. The CDR3 sequence is 17 residues long. DNA for the CDR3: TGTGCCTGTGACACCTTAGGAGTAGCGGGGGACACTGATAAACTCATCTTT. Translation gives CACDTLGVAGDTDKLIF.

This clone was seen a handful of times. The TCRdb record carries a much larger clone's protein, which differs from this DNA's translation at residue 3; a read error is the likely cause, and the protein listed here is the DNA translation. The chain employs TRDV2 and TRDJ1; 11 nucleotides align to TRDD3. Germline V gives CDR1 GEAIGNYY, CDR2 EKD. The CDR3 has 19 residues. The CDR3 bases are TGTGCCTATGACACCGTTCATCTGGGGGATACTCAGTACACCGATAAACTCATCTTT. Its translation is CAYDTVHLGDTQYTDKLIF.

This clone has just a few counts. A far larger clone is off by one base, so a read error is likely. This chain uses TRDV3 with TRDJ1, with TRDD3 identical over 8 bases. Per germline, CDR1 TVYSNPD and CDR2 GDNSRS (reference sequence). V was clipped by 3 bases and J by 0 bases; unmatched bases: 30. The CDR3 loop spans 22 amino acids. CDR3 loop: CALPYPLTGGPPMEEYTDKLIF. The CDR3 DNA reads as TGTGCCTTGCCCTATCCTTTGACTGGGGGGCCTCCAATGGAGGAGTACACCGATAAACTCATCTTT.

This clone was found a few times. The rearrangement joins TRDV2 to TRDJ1; 11 bases fit TRDD3. The V and J ends lost 5 bases and 0 bases, in that order; junction bases with no gene match: 7. CDR1 GEAIGNYY and CDR2 EKD come from the germline V gene. This CDR3 is built from 16 residues. The CDR3, as DNA: TGTGCCTGTGTGATACTGGGGGATAAGTACACCGATAAACTCATCTTT. Its protein product is CACVILGDKYTDKLIF.

As concerns this clone: The protein recorded in TCRdb matches a much larger clone and deviates from this DNA's translation at residue 3, suggesting a read error; the protein here is obtained by translating the DNA. CDR3 nucleotide sequence: TGTGCCCGTGACGCTATCCCCGCTGGGGGGATATTGGATAAACTCATCTTT. Protein sequence: CARDAIPAGGILDKLIF. The chain recombines TRDV2 with TRDJ1; 8 nucleotides align to TRDD3. Germline values: CDR1 GEAIGNYY, CDR2 EKD. CDR3 length: 17 residues.

With regard to this clone: This is likely an artifact of a read error, given a far larger clone one base away. The sample holds other DNA sequences that translate to the same CDR3. V and J are TRDV2 and TRDJ1; no definite D call. This CDR3 has 16 residues. CDR1 and CDR2 from the germline V gene are GEAIGNYY and EKD. V was shortened by 3 bases and J by 0 bases, with 16 bases between the two germline ends. The CDR3 coding sequence is TGTGCCTGTGACTCACTACTTAGAAAGTACACCGATAAACTCATCTTT. Its protein is CACDSLLRKYTDKLIF.